This TCR beta chain was recorded in a study of T cell clonality in common variable immunodeficiency. This clone was counted a few times. Its antigen is still unknown. The read ends 3 residues before the CDR3 terminus; that terminus is restored from the germline J gene. Whole-study findings and limits: Common variable immunodeficiency TCR beta sequences reportedly had fewer deletions and N-nucleotide insertions. CVID subjects had higher TCRbeta clonality than healthy controls, most marked in about a third.

The V gene's germline CDR1 is SGHTA and CDR2 FQGTGA. V was pared by 5 bases and J by 6 bases, with 13 bases between. The CDR3 covers 13 residues. Data came from immunoSEQ multiplex PCR; TCRdb stores just in-frame clones and leaves some out. This table holds 25,000 to 30,000 clones with no singletons; the top ten claim 3.5% to 4.5%. Reduced serum IgG, IgA and/or IgM plus specific antibody deficiency defined CVID. Most patients and controls had Caucasian heritage. Replacement immunoglobulin had been given to every CVID subject for at least one year. The specimen was peripheral blood mononuclear cells. The chain links TRBV7-3 to TRBJ1-1; D unresolved. This clonotype was sampled from a human donor with common variable immunodeficiency. The DNA read from the CDR3 is TGTGCCAGCAGCGTCCTAGGTACCCCTGAA. Amino acids: CASSVLGTPE. The CDR3 in full is CASSVLGTPEAFF. The complete variable domain, with remaining parts taken from reference TRBV7-3 and TRBJ1-1, reads GAGVSQTPSNKVTEKGKYVELRCDPISGHTALYWYRQSLGQGPEFLIYFQGTGAADDSGLPNDRFFAVRPEGSVSTLKIQRTERGDSAVYLCASSVLGTPEAFFGQGTRLTVV.